This T cell receptor beta chain appears in the sequencing data of a study of T cells in Graves' hyperthyroidism and ophthalmopathy. Background on the study: Staff took peripheral blood when the initial diagnosis was made, before any treatment began.

The length of the CDR3 is 15 residues. V gave up 8 bases and J gave up 3 bases, with 20 bases separating them. Germline CDR1 reads SGHRS; CDR2 reads YFSETQ. Authors of the study amplified TCR beta CDR3 regions from RNA transcripts. Researchers ran a first-round RT-PCR on the TCR CDR3 using the HTBI primer set. From the multiplex PCR reads, TCRdb called clonotypes with MiXCR, one entry per CDR3 protein. The sample holds about 500,000 distinct CDR3 sequences, 15% to 20% seen once. The source of this sequence is a woman aged 25 to 39 with Graves' ophthalmopathy. Sequencing used blood. The chain employs TRBV5-1 and TRBJ1-1; D gene uncertain. CDR3: CASRRIGRFDTEAFF. CDR3 coding DNA: TGCGCCAGTAGACGCATTGGGCGATTTGACACTGAAGCTTTCTTT.